Many counts were recorded for the clone carrying this T cell receptor beta chain. Its antigen is unknown. V was cut by 0 bases and J by 4 bases, with 17 bases left in between. This CDR3 region has 17 residues. CDR1 and CDR2 from the germline V gene are SGHTA and FQGNSA. TCRdb independently ran MiXCR on the reads; one entry per CDR3 protein. This sample yields about 770,000 distinct CDR3 sequences, of which almost 30% are seen a single time; around 14% belongs to the top ten. This entry comes from a study of T cell repertoires in cytomegalovirus infection. The chain employs TRBV7-2 and TRBJ2-3; D may be TRBD1 or TRBD2 (5 bases each). This TCR derives from a human donor in good health (CMV status not recorded). Some clones in this sample may be carry-over from other donors' samples. The sample in question was cultured CD8+ T cells from PBMCs, obtained from culture after CMV antigen stimulation. CDR3 sequence reads: CASSLARDGPAADTQYF. In nucleotides, the CDR3 is TGTGCCAGCAGCTTAGCACGGGACGGCCCTGCGGCAGATACGCAGTATTTT.